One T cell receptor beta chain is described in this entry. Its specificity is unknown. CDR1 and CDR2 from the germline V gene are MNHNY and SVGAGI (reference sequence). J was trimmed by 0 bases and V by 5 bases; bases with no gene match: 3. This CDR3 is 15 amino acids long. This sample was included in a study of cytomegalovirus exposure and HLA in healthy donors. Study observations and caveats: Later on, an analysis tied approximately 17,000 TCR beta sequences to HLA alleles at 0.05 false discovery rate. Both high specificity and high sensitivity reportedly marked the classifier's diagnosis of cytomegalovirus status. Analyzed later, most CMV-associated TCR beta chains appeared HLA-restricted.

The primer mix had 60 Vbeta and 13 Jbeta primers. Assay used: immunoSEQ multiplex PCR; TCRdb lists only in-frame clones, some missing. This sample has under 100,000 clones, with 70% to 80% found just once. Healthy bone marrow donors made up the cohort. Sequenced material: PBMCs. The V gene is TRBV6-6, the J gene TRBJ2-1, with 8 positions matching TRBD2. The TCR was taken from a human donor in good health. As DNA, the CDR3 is TGTGCCAGCAGTCCCCGGGGGGGCTCCTACAATGAGCAGTTCTTC. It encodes CASSPRGGSYNEQFF.